This entry concerns a single T cell receptor beta chain. The sample comes from a study of technical replicates of blood from several donors. The method was immunoSEQ multiplex PCR; TCRdb's version includes in-frame clones alone and lacks a portion of them. This sample carries approximately 99,000 clones, 96% of them seen once, and the ten largest clones take roughly 0.35%. The CDR3 sequence is 18 residues long. V gave up 0 bases and J gave up 5 bases, with 20 bases separating them. Germline CDR1 and CDR2: SGHDT and YYEEEE. This chain connects TRBV5-6 to TRBJ1-4, with a tentative D call TRBD1 (5 bases). The origin of this receptor is a human donor in good health. The sequencing sample was made of T cells isolated from PBMCs. CDR3 amino acids: CASSLDLGRGTPNEKLFF. The DNA of the CDR3 is TGTGCCAGCAGCTTGGATTTAGGGCGGGGGACCCCGAATGAAAAACTGTTTTTT. The full variable domain, rest sourced from reference TRBV5-6 and TRBJ1-4, is DAGVTQSPTHLIKTRGQQVTLRCSPKSGHDTVSWYQQALGQGPQFIFQYYEEEERQRGNFPDRFSGHQFPNYSSELNVNALLLGDSALYLCASSLDLGRGTPNEKLFFGSGTQLSVL.